Below are 13 T cell receptor beta chains sequenced from a single sample in a study of shared clonotypes between healthy human individuals. Libraries were prepared by immunoSEQ multiplex PCR; TCRdb keeps only in-frame clonotypes and omits some of them. The table lists some 1 million clones, about 76% of them singletons. The specimen was memory CD4+ T cells sorted from blood. The subset denotes: CD45RA-negative fraction. The source is a man younger than 30 in good health.

The chain links TRBV6-5 to TRBJ2-4; TRBD1 agrees at 8 bases. J was trimmed by 6 bases and V by 5 bases; bases with no gene match: 9. The germline V gene encodes CDR1 MNHEY and CDR2 SVGAGI. The CDR3 consists of 15 residues. The CDR3 is CASSVQGAPSNIQYF. CDR3 coding DNA: TGTGCCAGCAGTGTCCAGGGGGCGCCCTCAAACATTCAGTACTTC.

The V and J genes are TRBV11-3 and TRBJ2-2; D is perhaps TRBD2 (6 bases). The germline V gene encodes CDR1 SGHNT and CDR2 YENEEA. The CDR3 consists of 15 residues. V gave up 6 bases and J gave up 5 bases, with 16 bases separating them. Written as DNA, the CDR3 is TGTGCCAGCAGTCCCATGGGCAGCGGGACCGGGGAGCTGTTTTTT. Protein product: CASSPMGSGTGELFF.

The gene calls are TRBV7-9 and TRBJ2-1, with D hard to call. Looked up from germline, CDR1 is SEHNR and CDR2 is FQNEAQ (reference sequence). The CDR3 length is 11 residues. Trimming pared 7 bases from V and 9 bases from J, leaving 10 bases between. CDR3 amino acids: CASTTLGEQFF. The CDR3 region has the DNA TGTGCCAGCACCACACTGGGTGAGCAGTTCTTC.

The V call is TRBV6-5, the J call TRBJ1-1; 8 bases agree with TRBD1. CDR3 length equals 15 residues. Germline CDR1 MNHEY, CDR2 SVGAGI. V dropped 2 bases and J dropped 1; count of bases not matched to a gene: 3. The CDR3 nucleotides read TGTGCCAGCAGTTACGCGACAGGGGCGAACACTGAAGCTTTCTTT. Translation: CASSYATGANTEAFF.

The chain uses TRBV6-5 and TRBJ2-3, with 7 bases identical to TRBD1. Trimming removed 6 bases from V and 4 bases from J; junction bases left unmatched: 7. The CDR3 consists of 14 residues. CDR1 is MNHEY and CDR2 is SVGAGI in the germline V gene. CDR3 nucleotide sequence: TGTGCCAGCAGAAGGGGGCAAATGGCAGATACGCAGTATTTT. Translated: CASRRGQMADTQYF.

The V and J genes are TRBV5-6 and TRBJ1-2; TRBD1 agrees at 7 bases. Looked up from germline, CDR1 is SGHDT and CDR2 is YYEEEE. Trimming cost V 5 bases and J 5 bases; bases outside gene matches: 9. The CDR3 spans 14 residues. In DNA form, the CDR3 reads TGTGCCAGCAGGGGATTAGGGGGCGGTTATGGCTACACCTTC. This codes for CASRGLGGGYGYTF.

This chain uses TRBV28 with TRBJ1-1, with 10 bases aligning to TRBD1. Germline assignment: CDR1 MDHEN and CDR2 SYDVKM. V trimming: 4 bases; J trimming: 5 bases; junction bases outside the gene matches: 10. The CDR3 is 16 residues long. DNA for the CDR3: TGTGCCAGCAGTTCTTCAGGACAGGGGGGAGGGACTGAAGCTTTCTTT. Protein sequence: CASSSSGQGGGTEAFF.

This chain links TRBV5-1 with TRBJ2-7, with D perhaps matching TRBD1 or TRBD2 (5 bases each). Trimming cost V 4 bases and J 0 bases, with 14 bases left between them. CDR3 length: 15 residues. The V gene's germline CDR1 is SGHRS and CDR2 YFSETQ. The CDR3 DNA reads TGCGCCAGCAGCCGACCCTCAGGGAGCTCCTACGAGCAGTACTTC. As protein: CASSRPSGSSYEQYF.

This chain connects TRBV7-2 to TRBJ2-7, with 11 bases matching TRBD2. V was pared by 5 bases and J by 3 bases, with 6 bases of the junction left unmatched. The CDR3 extends over 15 amino acids. The germline V gene encodes CDR1 SGHTA and CDR2 FQGNSA. This CDR3 reads CASSGQTSGVYEQYF. CDR3 sequence (DNA): TGTGCCAGCAGCGGACAGACTAGCGGGGTCTACGAGCAGTACTTC.

This clone has only one observation. The chain joins TRBV21-1 to TRBJ2-5; the table's D call, TRBD1, has no DNA check behind it. TRBV21-1 is noted as a pseudogene. The length of the CDR3 is 16 residues. The CDR3 loop is CASSKGDDRTQETQYF. DNA for the CDR3: TGTGCCAGCAGCAAAGGCGACGACAGGACCCAAGAGACCCAGTACTTC.

V is TRBV9 and J is TRBJ1-3; D is undetermined. Per the germline V gene, CDR1 is SGDLS and CDR2 is YYNGEE. Trimming removed 3 bases from V and 7 bases from J, with 23 bases in between. This CDR3 has 17 residues. CDR3 sequence reads: CASSATGSPNVGNTIYF. The CDR3 bases are TGTGCCAGCAGCGCGACGGGTAGCCCAAACGTGGGGAACACCATATATTTT. Based on the CDR3 plus reference TRBV9 and TRBJ1-3, the full variable domain is DSGVTQTPKHLITATGQRVTLRCSPRSGDLSVYWYQQSLDQGLQFLIQYYNGEERAKGNILERFSAQQFPDLHSELNLSSLELGDSALYFCASSATGSPNVGNTIYFGEGSWLTVV.

V and J are TRBV18 and TRBJ2-1; D is perhaps TRBD2 (6 bases). The CDR3 totals 15 residues. V dropped 2 bases and J dropped 5 bases, with 13 bases sitting between them. CDR1 is KGHSH, CDR2 LQKENI, per germline. CDR3 protein: CASSPAGRQDNEQFF. CDR3 in DNA: TGTGCCAGCTCACCAGCGGGGAGACAAGACAATGAGCAGTTCTTC.

The J gene is TRBJ2-7, the V gene TRBV5-1; D is unresolved. This CDR3 has 14 amino acids. The V gene lost 3 bases and the J gene lost 0 bases, with 10 bases spanning the gap. Germline lookup yields CDR1 SGHRS and CDR2 YFSETQ. The CDR3 sequence is CASSSTPDSYEQYF. CDR3 bases: TGCGCCAGCAGCTCAACACCCGACTCCTACGAGCAGTACTTC.